A single sample is the source of the 9 T cell receptor beta chains below, sequenced in a study of a mutant IDH1 vaccine in newly diagnosed glioma. Assay used: immunoSEQ multiplex PCR; TCRdb lists only in-frame clones, some missing. The data contain approximately 82,000 clones, almost 85% of them seen just once; the ten biggest clones take up approximately 2%. Their recognized antigens are unknown. The time point denotes: week 23, last vaccination. Alongside topical imiquimod, each dose of vaccine comprised 300 ug of mutant IDH1 20-mer peptide. This material consisted of PBMCs, taken from a glioma patient whose treatment included an IDH1 peptide vaccine. These receptors were obtained from a man aged 30-40 years with glioma. Some clones in this sample may be carry-over from other donors' samples.

The V gene is TRBV4-1, the J gene TRBJ2-5; D gene ambiguous. Trimming removed 0 bases from V and 5 bases from J, with 10 bases in between. The CDR3 spans 14 residues. Germline CDR1 MGHRA, CDR2 YSYEKL. The CDR3 DNA is TGCGCCAGCAGCCAAGACGAGTTCGGCGAGACCCAGTACTTC. It encodes CASSQDEFGETQYF.

The chain couples TRBV7-2 to TRBJ2-3, with a tentative D call TRBD2 (5 bases). The CDR3 length is 15 residues. Deletions cut 2 bases from V and 3 bases from J, with 12 bases between. Germline values: CDR1 SGHTA, CDR2 FQGNSA. CDR3 residues: CASSLRWRVTDTQYF. The DNA of the CDR3 is TGTGCCAGCAGCTTAAGGTGGCGGGTAACAGATACGCAGTATTTT. Based on the CDR3 plus reference TRBV7-2 and TRBJ2-3, the full variable domain is GAGVSQSPSNKVTEKGKDVELRCDPISGHTALYWYRQSLGQGLEFLIYFQGNSAPDKSGLPSDRFSAERTGGSVSTLTIQRTQQEDSAVYLCASSLRWRVTDTQYFGPGTRLTVL.

The chain joins TRBV6-5 to TRBJ1-6; D is undetermined. The CDR3 extends over 13 amino acids. Germline V gene data show CDR1 as MNHEY and CDR2 as SVGAGI. V gave up 2 bases and J gave up 10 bases, with 9 bases separating them. CDR3 region: CASSYDGESPLHF. The CDR3 DNA reads as TGTGCCAGCAGTTACGACGGGGAATCACCCCTCCACTTT.

The V gene is TRBV30, the J gene TRBJ2-5; 8 nucleotides align to TRBD2. With V trimmed by 3 bases and J by 9 bases, 3 bases remained unmatched. CDR3 length equals 11 residues. Germline CDR1 is GTSNPN and CDR2 is SVGIG (reference sequence). The CDR3 sequence: CAWSGGEAQYF. The DNA of the CDR3 is TGTGCCTGGAGCGGGGGGGAGGCCCAGTACTTC.

The CDR3 DNA follows: TGTGCCAGCAGTTTATCCGGGGCCGAAGAGACCCAGTACTTC. This translates into CASSLSGAEETQYF. This chain connects TRBV28 to TRBJ2-5; D assignment may be TRBD1 or TRBD2 (5 bases each). The V end lost 1 base, the J end lost 3 bases, and 9 bases lay between the germline ends. The CDR3 totals 14 residues. Germline CDR1 reads MDHEN; CDR2 reads SYDVKM. Based on the CDR3 plus reference TRBV28 and TRBJ2-5, the full variable domain is DVKVTQSSRYLVKRTGEKVFLECVQDMDHENMFWYRQDPGLGLRLIYFSYDVKMKEKGDIPEGYSVSREKKERFSLILESASTNQTSMYLCASSLSGAEETQYFGPGTRLLVL.

The V gene is TRBV7-8, the J gene TRBJ2-5; D is uncertain. The V gene's germline CDR1 is SGHVS and CDR2 FQNEAQ. V lost 1 base, J lost 0 bases, and 3 bases lay in between. The length of the CDR3 is 13 residues. The CDR3 DNA sequence: TGTGCCAGCAGCTTAGGACACCAAGAGACCCAGTACTTC. This codes for CASSLGHQETQYF. Together with reference TRBV7-8 and TRBJ2-5, the CDR3 gives the full variable domain: GAGVSQSPRYKVAKRGQDVALRCDPISGHVSLFWYQQALGQGPEFLTYFQNEAQLDKSGLPSDRFFAERPEGSVSTLKIQRTQQEDSAVYLCASSLGHQETQYFGPGTRLLVL.

This chain joins TRBV9 and TRBJ2-7; TRBD1 matches at 7 bases. The CDR3 is 13 amino acids. Trimming cost V 0 bases and J 5 bases; bases outside gene matches: 2. CDR1 is SGDLS and CDR2 is YYNGEE in the germline V gene. The CDR3 DNA reads TGTGCCAGCAGCGTAGGACAGGGCAACGAGCAGTACTTC. This sequence encodes CASSVGQGNEQYF.

V is TRBV19 and J is TRBJ2-5; 8 bases are a match to TRBD2. There are 17 residues in the CDR3. The V segment lost 6 bases and the J segment 5 bases; nucleotides outside the gene matches: 17. Germline values: CDR1 LNHDA, CDR2 SQIVND (reference sequence). CDR3 in amino acids: CASSLRKGSGGGETQYF. CDR3 nucleotide sequence: TGTGCCAGTAGCCTTCGGAAGGGGAGCGGGGGTGGGGAGACCCAGTACTTC. The full variable domain, with the rest looked up from reference TRBV19 and TRBJ2-5, is DGGITQSPKYLFRKEGQNVTLSCEQNLNHDAMYWYRQDPGQGLRLIYYSQIVNDFQKGDIAEGYSVSREKKESFPLTVTSAQKNPTAFYLCASSLRKGSGGGETQYFGPGTRLLVL.

In this sample, this clone turned up once. The chain has TRBV28 and TRBJ1-5; 7 nucleotides match TRBD1. Germline-derived CDR1 and CDR2 are MDHEN and SYDVKM. V lost 6 bases, J lost 0 bases, and 8 bases stayed unmatched. This CDR3 is 16 amino acids long. CDR3 sequence: CASSLDRAYSNQPQHF. The CDR3 nucleotides read TGTGCCAGCAGCCTCGACAGGGCGTATAGCAATCAGCCCCAGCATTTT.